The 18 T cell receptor beta chains below were found in one sample sequenced in a study of blood T cell repertoires in COVID-19. Only in-frame clones appear in the TCRdb table, and some are missing; sequencing was by immunoSEQ multiplex PCR. The sample has about 94,000 clones, about 83% seen once. The sample consisted of peripheral blood. The receptor set was obtained from a man aged 70-80 years with COVID-19, enrolled during active disease.

In its sample, this clone was seen a few times. V and J are TRBV7-9 and TRBJ2-7; TRBD1 aligns across 8 bases. V was clipped by 1 base and J by 2 bases; unmatched bases: 7. Germline CDR1 and CDR2: SEHNR and FQNEAQ (reference sequence). The CDR3 loop spans 16 amino acids. CDR3 protein: CASSLVPTGGPYEQYF. CDR3 DNA sequence: TGTGCCAGCAGCTTAGTCCCCACAGGGGGTCCCTACGAGCAGTACTTC.

The CDR3 protein is CASSYSEPGLAGYEQYF. CDR3 DNA sequence: TGTGCCAGCAGTTACTCAGAACCGGGACTAGCGGGTTACGAGCAGTACTTC. This rearrangement joins TRBV6-2 or TRBV6-3 to TRBJ2-7, with 12 bases matching TRBD2. J was trimmed by 4 bases and V by 0 bases; bases with no gene match: 7. The CDR3 spans 17 residues. Germline V CDR1 and CDR2: MNHEY, SVGEGT.

J is TRBJ2-3 and V is TRBV19; 7 nucleotides match TRBD1. The CDR3 has 15 amino acids. The germline V gene has CDR1 LNHDA and CDR2 SQIVND (reference sequence). The V segment lost 4 bases and the J segment 0 bases; nucleotides outside the gene matches: 4. The CDR3 DNA reads as TGTGCCAGTAGTACCGGGACAGCCAGCACAGATACGCAGTATTTT. It codes for CASSTGTASTDTQYF.

The chain carries TRBV2 and TRBJ2-3; TRBD2 agrees at 15 bases. The V gene's germline CDR1 is SNHLY and CDR2 FYNNEI. CDR3 length: 18 amino acids. J gave up 6 bases and V 2 bases, and 9 bases lay outside the gene matches. CDR3 in DNA: TGTGCCAGCAGTGAAAGGGGGACTAGCGGGAGGCGGCGGGATACGCAGTATTTT. Its translation is CASSERGTSGRRRDTQYF.

This chain joins TRBV7-2 and TRBJ1-2; D ambiguous. The germline V and J ends were trimmed by 1 base and 4 bases, with 10 bases remaining between them. CDR1 SGHTA and CDR2 FQGNSA come from the germline V gene. The CDR3 loop spans 14 amino acids. CDR3 sequence (DNA): TGTGCCAGCAGCTTAGTGATTTTCGGCTATGGCTACACCTTC. It yields the protein CASSLVIFGYGYTF. Full variable domain (missing parts from reference TRBV7-2 and TRBJ1-2): GAGVSQSPSNKVTEKGKDVELRCDPISGHTALYWYRQSLGQGLEFLIYFQGNSAPDKSGLPSDRFSAERTGGSVSTLTIQRTQQEDSAVYLCASSLVIFGYGYTFGSGTRLTVV.

The chain links TRBV28 to TRBJ2-7; D gene uncertain. The germline CDR1 and CDR2 sequences are MDHEN and SYDVKM. The CDR3 covers 11 residues. The V and J ends lost 3 bases and 3 bases respectively, with 3 bases between them. The CDR3 protein is CASSFLYEQYF. The CDR3 region has the DNA TGTGCCAGCAGTTTCCTCTACGAGCAGTACTTC.

This chain connects TRBV10-2 to TRBJ2-1; 8 nucleotides agree with TRBD2. V shed 0 bases and J 5 bases; nucleotides not matched to a gene: 9. Germline-derived CDR1 and CDR2 are WSHSY and SAAADI. The CDR3 sequence is 17 residues long. The CDR3 DNA reads TGCGCCAGCAGTGAGTCTGGACGGGAGGGCCTTGACAATGAGCAGTTCTTC. Residues: CASSESGREGLDNEQFF.

CDR3 nucleotides: TGTGCCACCAGTTCACAGTCCTATGGCTACACCTTC. Translating it yields CATSSQSYGYTF. This rearrangement joins TRBV24-1 to TRBJ1-2; D is ambiguous. With 6 bases removed from V and 4 bases from J, the gap between germline ends came to 8 bases. Germline assignment: CDR1 KGHDR and CDR2 SFDVKD. The CDR3 runs 12 residues.

This clone was counted ten times or more. The CDR3 DNA sequence: TGCGCCAGCAGCCAAGATTTGGGGGGCTCCTACAATGAGCAGTTCTTC. Protein sequence: CASSQDLGGSYNEQFF. The gene calls are TRBV4-3 and TRBJ2-1, with TRBD2 as a possible D gene (6 bases). CDR3 length: 16 residues. V dropped 0 bases and J dropped 0 bases, with 9 bases sitting between them. Per the germline V gene, CDR1 is LGHNA and CDR2 is YSLEER.

The V gene is TRBV3-1 (or the pseudogene TRBV3-2), the J gene TRBJ2-7; 12 bases fit TRBD1. The CDR3 has 16 amino acids. Germline values: CDR1 LGHDT, CDR2 YNNKEL (reference sequence). V shed 6 bases and J 4 bases; nucleotides not matched to a gene: 10. CDR3 amino acids: CASSRAGQGAQYEQYF. CDR3 nucleotides: TGTGCCAGCAGTCGGGCGGGACAGGGGGCCCAATACGAGCAGTACTTC.

The J gene is TRBJ1-3, the V gene TRBV4-1; perhaps TRBD1 as D (6 bases). The germline V and J ends were trimmed by 4 bases and 0 bases, with 16 bases remaining between them. The CDR3 sequence is 17 residues long. From germline, CDR1 is MGHRA and CDR2 YSYEKL. Written as DNA, the CDR3 is TGCGCCAGCAGCCTGCGACAGGCCCTTAACTCTGGAAACACCATATATTTT. This sequence encodes CASSLRQALNSGNTIYF.

This sequence joins TRBV6-5 and TRBJ1-1; tentative D call: TRBD1 (6 bases). With 0 bases removed from V and 4 bases from J, the gap between germline ends came to 15 bases. CDR1 and CDR2 (germline): MNHEY, SVGAGI. This CDR3 has 16 residues. CDR3 residues: CASSYSMWGLSTEAFF. Here the CDR3 DNA reads TGTGCCAGCAGTTACTCGATGTGGGGGCTGAGCACTGAAGCTTTCTTT.

In this sample, this clone turned up a few times. The V and J genes are TRBV5-1 and TRBJ2-7; maybe TRBD2 (8 bases). The CDR3 consists of 19 residues. Trimming took 1 base from V and 5 from J, leaving 28 bases between them. Germline loops: CDR1 SGHRS, CDR2 YFSETQ. In DNA, the CDR3 is TGCGCCAGCAGCTTGTCGGCCGGGACAGCGGCGGGGGGCTACGACGAGCAGTACTTC. Amino acids: CASSLSAGTAAGGYDEQYF.

The chain recombines TRBV6-5 with TRBJ1-1; 8 bases fit TRBD1. Germline assignment: CDR1 MNHEY and CDR2 SVGAGI. After removal of 7 bases from V and 11 bases from J, the junction contained 18 bases not matched to a gene. The CDR3 contains 15 residues. The CDR3 protein is CASNAPGQGALKAFF. Here the CDR3 DNA reads TGTGCCAGCAATGCTCCGGGGCAGGGGGCTTTAAAGGCTTTCTTT.

This clone appeared a few times. The genes are TRBV28 and TRBJ2-1; 14 bases agree with TRBD2. The germline V gene has CDR1 MDHEN and CDR2 SYDVKM. The CDR3 consists of 16 residues. The J segment lost 10 bases and the V segment lost 6 bases, leaving 11 bases of the junction unmatched. The CDR3 bases are TGTGCCAGCAGCCCCTTGGGGACTAGCGGGAGCCGGGAGCAGTTCTTC. It codes for CASSPLGTSGSREQFF.

CDR3 coding DNA: TGTGCCAGCAGTCCATTCGGGGGACTGGTATATTTCTTC. Translated: CASSPFGGLVYFF. V is TRBV6-5 and J is TRBJ2-1, with D perhaps TRBD2 (6 bases). V was pared by 5 bases and J by 16 bases, with 21 bases between. From germline, CDR1 is MNHEY and CDR2 SVGAGI. There are 13 residues in the CDR3.

This sequence joins TRBV7-2 and TRBJ2-3; 10 nucleotides agree with TRBD1. From germline, CDR1 is SGHTA and CDR2 FQGNSA. V was pared by 3 bases and J by 4 bases, with 4 bases of the junction left unmatched. This CDR3 contains 15 residues. The CDR3 region has the DNA TGTGCCAGCAGCTTGAGGGGACAGGGGTCAGATACGCAGTATTTT. Translating gives CASSLRGQGSDTQYF.

The chain combines TRBV6-1 with TRBJ1-1; D is possibly TRBD1 (5 bases). CDR1 MNHNS and CDR2 SASEGT come from the germline V gene. This CDR3 is built from 13 residues. V shed 7 bases and J shed 5 bases, with 14 bases lying between them. This chain's CDR3 is CASNEVRGTEAFF. CDR3 coding DNA: TGTGCCAGCAATGAGGTTAGGGGAACTGAAGCTTTCTTT.